This TCR beta chain was captured in a study of early stage breast cancer tumors. Germline CDR1 reads SEHNR; CDR2 reads FQNEAQ (reference sequence). This CDR3 comprises 13 residues. V lost 5 bases to trimming and J lost 9 bases, with 14 bases between them. Only in-frame clones appear in the TCRdb table, and some are missing; sequencing was by immunoSEQ multiplex PCR. The repertoire consists of over 40,000 clones, with around 80% occurring once and the leading ten covering 3% to 3.5%. This clone occurred a few times. Sequenced: blood. The TCR was taken from a person aged 35 to 50 with breast cancer. The J gene is TRBJ2-4, the V gene TRBV7-9; no firm D call. CDR3 DNA sequence: TGTGCCAGCAGCGACCGAATAATAGGCATTCAGTACTTC. This sequence encodes CASSDRIIGIQYF.